This TCR beta chain was captured by sequencing in a study of CD8 T cells in Susac syndrome. An input of about 0.5 to 1 ug of RNA was subjected to reverse transcription using random hexamers. The immunoSEQ assay covered 54 Vbeta and 13 Jbeta segments for CDR3. Each CDR3 protein is one row after TCRdb ran MiXCR on the immunoSEQ multiplex PCR reads. The sample consists of around 300,000 distinct CDR3 sequences, over 75% of them appearing once. This CDR3 comprises 18 residues. With 4 bases clipped from V and 4 bases from J, the junction kept 15 bases outside the gene matches. Germline V gene data show CDR1 as LGHDT and CDR2 as YNNKEL (reference sequence). High-throughput TCR beta sequencing covered peripheral CD8+ and CD4+ T cells. FACS was used to enrich TEMRA cells, whereas the CD8+ and CD4+ T cells were obtained by negative isolation.

This receptor was identified in a human donor with multiple sclerosis. The material sequenced was CD8+ T cells from PBMCs. V and J are TRBV3-1 and TRBJ2-2; 7 bases align to TRBD1. In nucleotides, the CDR3 is TGTGCCAGCAGCCCCTCACCGGGACAGTTTACGTCCACCGGGGAGCTGTTTTTT. Its protein is CASSPSPGQFTSTGELFF.